The 23 T cell receptor beta chains in this list originate from one sample, sequenced in a study of cytomegalovirus exposure and HLA in healthy donors. Both 60 Vbeta primers and 13 Jbeta primers went into the PCR. TCRdb's table, derived via immunoSEQ multiplex PCR, lists solely in-frame clones and lacks some. Among roughly 160,000 clones listed, less than 85% were seen once. The specimen sequenced was PBMCs. The receptor set was obtained from a boy aged 2 to 10 in good health and CMV-seronegative.

This clone was observed once. The rearrangement uses TRBV6-5 and TRBJ1-1, with 11 bases identical to TRBD1. This CDR3 is built from 15 residues. The V gene end was trimmed by 4 bases and the J gene end by 6 bases; junction bases not matched to a gene: 7. The germline V gene has CDR1 MNHEY and CDR2 SVGAGI. The CDR3 DNA follows: TGTGCCAGCAGTTGGGGAGGACAGGGGGCCCCTGAAGCTTTCTTT. Amino acid sequence: CASSWGGQGAPEAFF.

This rearrangement joins TRBV28 to TRBJ1-1; D remains ambiguous. V dropped 6 bases and J dropped 3 bases, with 17 bases sitting between them. Germline CDR1 MDHEN, CDR2 SYDVKM. This CDR3 region has 15 residues. The CDR3 DNA reads TGTGCCAGCAGCCTCGTATTTGCTCGGGACACTGAAGCTTTCTTT. This codes for CASSLVFARDTEAFF.

The gene calls are TRBV2 and TRBJ2-7; unclear D gene. Germline assignment: CDR1 SNHLY and CDR2 FYNNEI. With 2 bases removed from V and 7 bases from J, the gap between germline ends came to 18 bases. The CDR3 is 15 amino acids. The chain's CDR3 is CASSESRQTYAEQYV. The CDR3 nucleotides read TGTGCCAGCAGTGAATCTAGGCAGACCTACGCTGAGCAGTACGTC.

DNA of the CDR3: TGTGCCAGCAGCCCCGGGACTGGCAAAGATACGCAGTATTTT. Amino acid sequence: CASSPGTGKDTQYF. This chain joins TRBV9 and TRBJ2-3; TRBD2 is a possible D gene (6 bases). V shed 4 bases and J shed 5 bases, with 14 bases lying between them. This CDR3 contains 14 residues. The germline gives CDR1 SGDLS, CDR2 YYNGEE.

The genes are TRBV2 and TRBJ2-1, with D perhaps TRBD2 (6 bases). Germline V gene data show CDR1 as SNHLY and CDR2 as FYNNEI. CDR3 size: 13 residues. Trimming cost V 8 bases and J 4 bases, with 12 bases left between them. DNA of the CDR3: TGTGCCAGCGCCGGGAGTAGGTACAATGAGCAGTTCTTC. Translation: CASAGSRYNEQFF.

This rearrangement joins TRBV27 to TRBJ2-2; D not certain. CDR3 length equals 14 residues. V was shortened by 8 bases and J by 0 bases, with 10 bases between the two germline ends. Germline CDR1 and CDR2: MNHEY and SMNVEV (reference sequence). The CDR3 DNA reads as TGTGCCAGCCGGGTCGGATCGAACACCGGGGAGCTGTTTTTT. It encodes CASRVGSNTGELFF.

V usage is TRBV30 and J usage is TRBJ2-1; no firm D call. This CDR3 is built from 12 residues. Germline CDR1 GTSNPN, CDR2 SVGIG (reference sequence). V was clipped by 0 bases and J by 6 bases, with 6 bases between them. The CDR3 loop is CAWSVLGNEQFF. CDR3 nucleotide sequence: TGTGCCTGGAGTGTACTCGGCAATGAGCAGTTCTTC.

This clone was recorded once. CDR3 in amino acids: CASSPRTGDGYTF. The CDR3 nucleotides are TGTGCCAGCAGCCCTCGGACAGGGGATGGCTACACCTTC. The chain links TRBV11-2 to TRBJ1-2, with 9 bases fitting TRBD1. Germline V gene data show CDR1 as SGHAT and CDR2 as FQNNGV. With 5 bases clipped from V and 6 bases from J, the junction kept 4 bases outside the gene matches. The CDR3 length is 13 residues.

The chain combines TRBV7-9 with TRBJ2-4; tentatively, D is TRBD1 (5 bases). Trimming took off 5 bases at V and 6 bases at J, with 23 bases between the two ends. CDR1 and CDR2 from the germline V gene are SEHNR and FQNEAQ (reference sequence). The CDR3 runs to 17 residues. The CDR3 coding sequence is TGTGCCAGCAGCCAGCCCGAACAGGTAGCCCTCGGAAACATTCAGTACTTC. Translation: CASSQPEQVALGNIQYF.

The chain is built from TRBV5-6 and TRBJ1-5; 7 bases map to TRBD1. Germline loops: CDR1 SGHDT, CDR2 YYEEEE. The CDR3 is 16 residues long. V dropped 4 bases and J dropped 1; count of bases not matched to a gene: 8. The CDR3 nucleotides read TGTGCCAGCAGCCACTACAGGGGCATAAGCAATCAGCCCCAGCATTTT. This sequence encodes CASSHYRGISNQPQHF.

This rearrangement joins TRBV5-4 to TRBJ2-7, with D possibly TRBD2 on 6 matching bases. Trimming pared 1 base from V and 3 bases from J, leaving 8 bases between. The CDR3 is 13 amino acids. Germline CDR1 is SGHNT and CDR2 is YYREEE (reference sequence). The CDR3 spells CASSLYGSYEQYF. CDR3 nucleotide sequence: TGTGCCAGCAGCTTGTACGGGAGCTACGAGCAGTACTTC.

The J gene is TRBJ1-5, the V gene TRBV18; 7 positions agree with TRBD1. Germline values: CDR1 KGHSH, CDR2 LQKENI. The CDR3 has 15 residues. V lost 3 bases to trimming and J lost 5 bases; unmatched junction nucleotides: 7. CDR3 amino acids: CASSPIQGRDQPQHF. Here the CDR3 DNA reads TGTGCCAGCTCACCCATACAGGGGAGAGATCAGCCCCAGCATTTT.

This clone was observed once. The chain couples TRBV2 to TRBJ2-5; 7 bases map to TRBD2. The better agreement between TRBJ2-7 and the DNA end casts doubt on the J call. Germline values: CDR1 SNHLY, CDR2 FYNNEI. This CDR3 spans 16 amino acids. As DNA, the CDR3 is TGTGCCAGCAGTGAAGCGGGGGGGAAAATCTCCTACGAGCAGTACTTC. This translates into CASSEAGGKISYEQYF.

This clone has more than one count but fewer than ten. V usage is TRBV7-9 and J usage is TRBJ2-2; no reliable D call. Germline V CDR1 and CDR2: SEHNR, FQNEAQ (reference sequence). Trimming took 5 bases from V and 0 from J, leaving 10 bases between them. The CDR3 has 15 residues. The CDR3 here is CASSTTPANTGELFF. The CDR3 bases are TGTGCCAGCAGCACGACACCTGCGAACACCGGGGAGCTGTTTTTT.

The genes are TRBV7-3 and TRBJ2-1, with TRBD2 matching over 15 bases. CDR3 length equals 17 residues. Trimming removed 5 bases from V and 6 bases from J; junction bases left unmatched: 8. Germline-derived CDR1 and CDR2 are SGHTA and FQGTGA. The CDR3 region has the DNA TGTGCCAGCAGCCATATCCGGACTAGCGGGAGGGCCAATGAGCAGTTCTTC. Translation gives CASSHIRTSGRANEQFF.

The rearrangement uses TRBV2 and TRBJ2-2; D ambiguous. V was shortened by 3 bases and J by 1 base, with 6 bases between the two germline ends. This CDR3 spans 14 amino acids. Germline lookup yields CDR1 SNHLY and CDR2 FYNNEI. CDR3 sequence: CASSEQKNTGELFF. In nucleotides, the CDR3 is TGTGCCAGCAGTGAGCAGAAGAACACCGGGGAGCTGTTTTTT.

This chain connects TRBV27 to TRBJ1-3, with D perhaps TRBD1 (5 bases). The CDR3 is made up of 16 amino acids. V was clipped by 6 bases and J by 1 base, with 16 bases between them. Germline values: CDR1 MNHEY, CDR2 SMNVEV (reference sequence). As DNA, the CDR3 is TGTGCCAGCAGGGGATCCGGGGGGATGTCTGGAAACACCATATATTTT. Translating gives CASRGSGGMSGNTIYF.

This clone has more than one count but fewer than ten. The genes are TRBV6-6 and TRBJ2-4; perhaps TRBD2 as D (6 bases). Germline lookup yields CDR1 MNHNY and CDR2 SVGAGI (reference sequence). V gave up 2 bases and J gave up 3 bases, with 11 bases separating them. The CDR3 extends over 15 amino acids. CDR3 nucleotides: TGTGCCAGCAGTTACCCGGGAGATATCAAAAACATTCAGTACTTC. Its protein product is CASSYPGDIKNIQYF.

This sequence joins TRBV15 and TRBJ1-3; D might be TRBD1 (5 bases). CDR1 LNHNV and CDR2 YYDKDF come from the germline V gene (reference sequence). V was pared by 0 bases and J by 6 bases, with 12 bases between. The CDR3 covers 15 residues. The CDR3 sequence: CATSRDQTDLNTIYF. CDR3 bases: TGTGCCACCAGCAGAGATCAGACAGATCTAAACACCATATATTTT.

V is TRBV10-3 and J is TRBJ2-2; TRBD1 aligns across 8 bases. Germline lookup yields CDR1 ENHRY and CDR2 SYGVKD. V was pared by 6 bases and J by 7 bases, with 7 bases of the junction left unmatched. The CDR3 covers 14 residues. DNA of the CDR3: TGTGCCATCAGAAGGACAGGGCAAGACGGGGAGCTGTTTTTT. Protein: CAIRRTGQDGELFF.

The chain combines TRBV10-2 with TRBJ1-1; the match to TRBD1 covers 9 bases. CDR3 length: 16 amino acids. The V gene's germline CDR1 is WSHSY and CDR2 SAAADI. The J segment lost 8 bases and the V segment lost 6 bases, leaving 16 bases of the junction unmatched. The CDR3 loop is CASSPRGTGRPQEAFF. The CDR3 DNA follows: TGCGCCAGCAGCCCTAGAGGGACAGGGCGACCTCAAGAAGCTTTCTTT.

The chain joins TRBV9 to TRBJ2-1; a weak D match, TRBD2 (6 bases). The CDR3 runs 15 residues. Trimming removed 0 bases at V and 5 bases at J, with 12 bases between. Germline V gives CDR1 SGDLS, CDR2 YYNGEE. CDR3 region: CASSVVGSGNNEQFF. CDR3 coding DNA: TGTGCCAGCAGCGTAGTGGGTAGCGGAAACAATGAGCAGTTCTTC.

The V gene is TRBV20-1, the J gene TRBJ1-3; tentative D call: TRBD1 (6 bases). Germline CDR1 reads DFQATT; CDR2 reads SNEGSKA (reference sequence). This CDR3 region has 11 residues. V was cut by 6 bases and J by 9 bases, with 12 bases left in between. The CDR3 DNA is TGCAGTGCCCCTCGGGGGGCCACCATATATTTT. The encoded protein is CSAPRGATIYF.